The 19 T cell receptor beta chains below were found in one sample sequenced in a study of control samples from healthy donors and cancer patients. Sequenced by immunoSEQ multiplex PCR; TCRdb stores in-frame clones only, minus some. Found here are hundreds of thousands of clones, approximately 80% of them singletons; the top ten hold about an eighth. Sequenced: PBMCs. These receptors came from an older woman with lung cancer.

The rearrangement joins TRBV28 to TRBJ2-4, with 7 bases lining up with TRBD1. Trimming took 3 bases from V and 1 from J; bases not matched to a gene: 12. CDR3 size: 18 residues. CDR1 and CDR2 (germline): MDHEN, SYDVKM. The CDR3 DNA follows: TGTGCCAGCAGTTTTCCCCCCCAGGGGACAGTGGCCAAAAACATTCAGTACTTC. It yields the protein CASSFPPQGTVAKNIQYF. Drawing the rest from reference TRBV28 and TRBJ2-4, the complete variable domain is DVKVTQSSRYLVKRTGEKVFLECVQDMDHENMFWYRQDPGLGLRLIYFSYDVKMKEKGDIPEGYSVSREKKERFSLILESASTNQTSMYLCASSFPPQGTVAKNIQYFGAGTRLSVL.

The rearrangement uses TRBV10-2 and TRBJ2-4; 10 nucleotides align to TRBD2. The CDR3 runs 16 residues. V gave up 0 bases and J gave up 8 bases; unmatched junction bases: 7. The germline gives CDR1 WSHSY, CDR2 SAAADI. The CDR3 spells CASSESLAGGLDIQYF. The CDR3 nucleotides are TGCGCCAGCAGTGAGTCGTTAGCGGGGGGCCTGGACATTCAGTACTTC.

The chain has TRBV15 and TRBJ2-1; 7 nucleotides align to TRBD2. The germline gives CDR1 LNHNV, CDR2 YYDKDF (reference sequence). This CDR3 region has 16 residues. V trimming: 3 bases; J trimming: 1 base; junction bases outside the gene matches: 6. In DNA, the CDR3 is TGTGCCACCAGCAGGGGGGAGGGCCTTTCCTACAATGAGCAGTTCTTC. It translates to CATSRGEGLSYNEQFF.

This chain joins TRBV3-1 (or the pseudogene TRBV3-2) and TRBJ2-1; no definite D call. V lost 1 base and J 0 bases, leaving 16 bases between the germline ends. The CDR3 length is 18 residues. Germline V gene lookup returns CDR1 LGHDT and CDR2 YNNKEL (reference sequence). CDR3 in DNA: TGTGCCAGCAGCCAAGTGCTTTCGGGCGGAAGCTCCTACAATGAGCAGTTCTTC. This translates into CASSQVLSGGSSYNEQFF.

This chain connects TRBV6-6 to TRBJ2-1; 8 bases align to TRBD2. Trimming took 0 bases from V and 1 from J; bases not matched to a gene: 2. This CDR3 has 16 amino acids. The V gene's germline CDR1 is MNHNY and CDR2 SVGAGI (reference sequence). The CDR3 loop is CASSYSGTSSYNEQFF. The CDR3 DNA is TGTGCCAGCAGTTACTCCGGGACTAGTTCCTACAATGAGCAGTTCTTC.

This chain joins TRBV7-9 and TRBJ2-5; D gene uncertain. Germline V lookup: CDR1 SEHNR, CDR2 FQNEAQ (reference sequence). This CDR3 comprises 13 residues. V lost 5 bases to trimming and J lost 7 bases, with 14 bases between them. The CDR3 protein is CASSPLAGLTQYF. The CDR3 DNA reads TGTGCCAGCAGCCCCCTCGCAGGTCTGACCCAGTACTTC.

The rearrangement uses TRBV18 and TRBJ2-2; 12 bases are a match to TRBD1. This CDR3 has 16 amino acids. V lost 3 bases and J lost 6; bases outside the gene matches: 5. Germline V lookup: CDR1 KGHSH, CDR2 LQKENI. The CDR3 sequence: CASSPPGQGAAGELFF. The CDR3, as DNA: TGTGCCAGCTCACCGCCGGGACAGGGGGCCGCCGGGGAGCTGTTTTTT.

The V gene is TRBV11-2, the J gene TRBJ2-1; the D is unclear. V was trimmed by 0 bases and J by 5 bases, leaving 5 bases between them. From germline, CDR1 is SGHAT and CDR2 FQNNGV. The CDR3 extends over 13 amino acids. In DNA form, the CDR3 reads TGTGCCAGCAGCTTAGACTTAAACAATGAGCAGTTCTTC. Translating gives CASSLDLNNEQFF.

The V call is TRBV7-3, the J call TRBJ1-1; no reliable D call. With 2 bases removed from V and 5 bases from J, the gap between germline ends came to 9 bases. Germline V gives CDR1 SGHTA, CDR2 FQGTGA. This CDR3 spans 13 amino acids. Here the CDR3 reads CASSLGERTEAFF. In DNA, the CDR3 is TGTGCCAGCAGCTTAGGAGAGCGGACTGAAGCTTTCTTT.

This clone appeared a few times. This rearrangement joins TRBV6-6 to TRBJ1-1; 7 positions match TRBD1. In germline, CDR1 is MNHNY, CDR2 SVGAGI (reference sequence). J gave up 4 bases and V 5 bases, and 1 base lay outside the gene matches. The CDR3 totals 12 residues. The CDR3 sequence is CASSRQGTEAFF. CDR3 DNA: TGTGCCAGCAGTCGACAGGGCACTGAAGCTTTCTTT.

The rearrangement joins TRBV19 to TRBJ1-2, with no clear D. The germline CDR1 and CDR2 sequences are LNHDA and SQIVND (reference sequence). CDR3 size: 14 residues. Trimming shortened V by 2 bases and J by 1 base, and 8 bases separated the two germline ends. CDR3 coding DNA: TGTGCCAGTAGTATAAAGGCTCGTAACTATGGCTACACCTTC. This sequence encodes CASSIKARNYGYTF.

The chain joins TRBV12-5 to TRBJ2-1; D unclear. Between the trimmed V and J ends, which lost 1 base and 0 bases, there was a span of 7 bases. Germline V gene sequence: CDR1 LGHNT, CDR2 FRNRAP. This CDR3 has 15 residues. CDR3 DNA sequence: TGTGCTAGTGGTTTGGGGGGATACTCCTACAATGAGCAGTTCTTC. Its protein is CASGLGGYSYNEQFF.

This clone has a handful of counts. The chain uses TRBV18 and TRBJ1-1; no reliable D call. Trimming took 6 bases from V and 0 from J, leaving 8 bases between them. Germline lookup yields CDR1 KGHSH and CDR2 LQKENI. The CDR3 sequence is 13 residues long. CDR3 bases: TGTGCCAGCTCGGAACGATTGAACACTGAAGCTTTCTTT. The encoded protein is CASSERLNTEAFF. Combining the CDR3 with reference TRBV18 and TRBJ1-1 gives the whole variable domain NAGVMQNPRHLVRRRGQEARLRCSPMKGHSHVYWYRQLPEEGLKFMVYLQKENIIDESGMPKERFSAEFPKEGPSILRIQQVVRGDSAAYFCASSERLNTEAFFGQGTRLTVV.

The chain is built from TRBV7-9 and TRBJ2-2, with D possibly being TRBD2 (5 bases). The length of the CDR3 is 13 residues. Trimming took 5 bases from V and 6 from J, leaving 10 bases between them. Germline V lookup: CDR1 SEHNR, CDR2 FQNEAQ (reference sequence). CDR3: CASSPERAGELFF. As DNA, the CDR3 is TGTGCCAGCAGCCCAGAGAGGGCCGGGGAGCTGTTTTTT.

J is TRBJ2-3 and V is TRBV14; 7 bases are shared with TRBD1. From germline, CDR1 is SGHDN and CDR2 FVKESK. V was pared by 6 bases and J by 2 bases, with 2 bases of the junction left unmatched. The CDR3 length is 13 residues. The CDR3: CASRTGNTDTQYF. The DNA for the CDR3 is TGTGCCAGCAGGACAGGGAACACAGATACGCAGTATTTT.

V and J are TRBV6-5 and TRBJ1-1, with TRBD1 as a possible D gene (5 bases). V lost 5 bases, J lost 5 bases, and 18 bases lay in between. Germline CDR1 MNHEY, CDR2 SVGAGI. The CDR3 runs 15 residues. The CDR3 DNA sequence: TGTGCCAGCAGTCCGGGACTACTTTTTGGGACTGAAGCTTTCTTT. Encoded protein: CASSPGLLFGTEAFF.

This sequence joins TRBV5-5 and TRBJ1-4; 7 positions match TRBD1. This CDR3 has 17 residues. The V segment lost 0 bases and the J segment 5 bases; nucleotides outside the gene matches: 10. The germline V gene encodes CDR1 SGHKS and CDR2 YYEKEE (reference sequence). CDR3: CASSLGLTGTENEKLFF. CDR3 bases: TGTGCCAGCAGCTTGGGGCTAACCGGGACAGAGAATGAAAAACTGTTTTTT.

This chain connects TRBV11-2 to TRBJ2-1; tentatively, D is TRBD1 (5 bases). Germline CDR1 and CDR2: SGHAT and FQNNGV. The CDR3 runs to 15 residues. V was pared by 1 base and J by 8 bases, with 15 bases between. In DNA form, the CDR3 reads TGTGCCAGCAGCTTAGGGGGCCAGCGAAGGGATGAGCAGTTCTTC. It encodes CASSLGGQRRDEQFF.

CDR3 DNA: TGTGCCAGCAGCCAAAGGGGGTGGGGAGAAGCTTTCTTT. It codes for CASSQRGWGEAFF. The chain has TRBV3-1 (or the pseudogene TRBV3-2) and TRBJ1-1, with D maybe TRBD1 (6 bases). Germline V CDR1 and CDR2: LGHDT, YNNKEL (reference sequence). This CDR3 spans 13 amino acids. Trimming took 2 bases from V and 8 from J, leaving 12 bases between them.